One T cell receptor beta chain is described in this entry. This record comes from a study of blood T cell repertoires in COVID-19. Study-level information: Collection of acute and convalescent COVID-19 samples took place in the United States, Italy and Spain. The analysed material was cDNA or gDNA that came from T cells, B-cell-depleted T cells, or PBMCs.

In the study's own analysis: Cell counts per sample came from amplifying reference gene primers. Sequenced by immunoSEQ multiplex PCR; TCRdb stores in-frame clones only, minus some. The DNA gave D and trimming, while V, J and clone size come from that table. The table lists around 230,000 clones, approximately 85% of them singletons. The V gene lost 0 bases and the J gene lost 8 bases, with 12 bases spanning the gap. The CDR3 loop spans 14 amino acids. Germline assignment: CDR1 SGHRS and CDR2 YFSETQ. While infection was still active, Seattle patients were enrolled and then followed longitudinally. The sample comprised peripheral blood. The clonotype was recovered from a man aged 50-60 years with COVID-19, enrolled during active disease. The chain joins TRBV5-1 to TRBJ2-1; D may be TRBD2 (6 bases). The DNA of the CDR3 is TGCGCCAGCAGCTTGGGACTAGGCTTGGATGAGCAGTTCTTC. Protein sequence: CASSLGLGLDEQFF.